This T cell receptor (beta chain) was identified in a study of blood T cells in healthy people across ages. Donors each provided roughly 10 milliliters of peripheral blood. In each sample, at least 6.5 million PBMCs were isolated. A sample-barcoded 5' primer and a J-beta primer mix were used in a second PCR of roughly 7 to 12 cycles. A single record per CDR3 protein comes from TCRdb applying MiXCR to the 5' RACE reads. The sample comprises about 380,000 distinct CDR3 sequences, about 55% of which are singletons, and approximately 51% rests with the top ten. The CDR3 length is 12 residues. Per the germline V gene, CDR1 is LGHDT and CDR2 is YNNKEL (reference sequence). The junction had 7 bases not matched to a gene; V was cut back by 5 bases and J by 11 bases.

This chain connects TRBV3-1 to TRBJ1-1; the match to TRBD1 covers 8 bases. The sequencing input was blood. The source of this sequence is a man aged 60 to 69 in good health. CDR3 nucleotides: TGTGCCAGCAGCGGGGCAGGGGGCGTCGCTTTCTTT. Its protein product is CASSGAGGVAFF.